Presented here are 16 T cell receptor beta chains from one specimen sequenced in a study of T cells after yellow fever vaccination. One entry per CDR3 protein, called by TCRdb with MiXCR from the 5' RACE reads. The profile shows some 670,000 distinct CDR3 sequences, about 12% of them singletons. Sequenced here: PBMCs, sampled on the day of the yellow fever booster vaccination. The receptors were sampled from a man aged 25-40 years who received the YFV17D yellow fever vaccine.

This clonotype showed up just a few times. This sequence joins TRBV11-2 and TRBJ2-3; perhaps TRBD2 as D (5 bases). Per the germline V gene, CDR1 is SGHAT and CDR2 is FQNNGV. The CDR3 runs 19 residues. Trimming pared 5 bases from V and 0 bases from J, leaving 24 bases between. The CDR3 DNA reads TGTGCCAGCAGCCGTACTCACCAAAATCGACTAACCAGCACAGATACGCAGTATTTT. This gives the protein CASSRTHQNRLTSTDTQYF.

The chain recombines TRBV20-1 with TRBJ2-1; 12 bases match TRBD2. Germline V CDR1 and CDR2: DFQATT, SNEGSKA (reference sequence). V was clipped by 3 bases and J by 7 bases; unmatched bases: 7. This CDR3 is built from 15 residues. CDR3 DNA sequence: TGCAGTGCTAGTTCTAGCGGGAGGGCCCTAAATGAGCAGTTCTTC. Translation gives CSASSSGRALNEQFF.

The chain couples TRBV29-1 to TRBJ2-1, with D tentatively TRBD2 (5 bases). Germline assignment: CDR1 SQVTM and CDR2 ANQGSEA. The CDR3 consists of 16 residues. V shed 4 bases and J shed 0 bases, with 16 bases lying between them. CDR3 DNA sequence: TGCAGCGTTGCCGGGAATCTAATAGGCTCCTACAATGAGCAGTTCTTC. Its protein is CSVAGNLIGSYNEQFF.

This CDR3 reads CAISESKDRDYEQYF. CDR3 sequence (DNA): TGTGCCATCAGTGAGTCGAAGGACAGGGACTACGAGCAGTACTTC. J is TRBJ2-7 and V is TRBV10-3; 8 bases agree with TRBD1. This CDR3 is built from 15 residues. V gave up 0 bases and J gave up 3 bases; unmatched junction bases: 4. The germline V gene has CDR1 ENHRY and CDR2 SYGVKD.

This clonotype was seen only a few times. The gene calls are TRBV4-3 and TRBJ2-1; TRBD1 aligns across 10 bases. V was pared by 0 bases and J by 8 bases, with 7 bases of the junction left unmatched. In germline, CDR1 is LGHNA, CDR2 YSLEER. The CDR3 is made up of 16 amino acids. The CDR3 here is CASSQDRTGGLDEQFF. The DNA of the CDR3 is TGCGCCAGCAGCCAAGATAGGACAGGGGGGCTCGATGAGCAGTTCTTC.

The rearrangement joins TRBV19 to TRBJ2-5, with 7 bases lining up with TRBD2. J lost 1 base, V lost 8 bases, and 10 bases had no gene match. This CDR3 comprises 15 residues. Per the germline V gene, CDR1 is LNHDA and CDR2 is SQIVND (reference sequence). In DNA, the CDR3 is TGTGCCAGTTCACCGGGACTAACCAGCCAAGAGACCCAGTACTTC. Translated, it gives CASSPGLTSQETQYF.

This clonotype was counted between two and nine times. V is TRBV10-3 and J is TRBJ2-5; D is ambiguous. Germline CDR1 reads ENHRY; CDR2 reads SYGVKD. The germline V and J ends were trimmed by 7 bases and 5 bases, with 14 bases remaining between them. CDR3 length: 13 amino acids. Here the CDR3 reads CAIKFGVEETQYF. The CDR3 nucleotides are TGTGCCATCAAGTTTGGGGTTGAGGAGACCCAGTACTTC.

The rearrangement links TRBV11-2 to TRBJ1-2, with D perhaps matching TRBD1 (5 bases). Germline-derived CDR1 and CDR2 are SGHAT and FQNNGV. V shed 3 bases and J shed 8 bases, with 13 bases lying between them. The CDR3 runs to 13 residues. The CDR3 spells CASSLGLRGGYTF. DNA of the CDR3: TGTGCCAGCAGCTTGGGGCTCCGGGGAGGCTACACCTTC.

The sample holds a few counts of this clonotype. The chain has TRBV5-6 and TRBJ2-1; the D is unclear. Germline V lookup: CDR1 SGHDT, CDR2 YYEEEE. Trimming left V 3 bases short and J 3 bases short, with 10 bases between. This CDR3 contains 14 residues. The CDR3 bases are TGTGCCAGCAGCTACTCAAGTTTCTACAATGAGCAGTTCTTC. This encodes CASSYSSFYNEQFF.

This clonotype has only a few counts. The CDR3 nucleotides are TGCGCCAGCAGTAGGGAACGCCCCGGCTCTGGAAACACCATATATTTT. Translating it yields CASSRERPGSGNTIYF. The chain employs TRBV5-1 and TRBJ1-3; no clear D gene. The CDR3 length is 16 residues. Germline V gene data show CDR1 as SGHRS and CDR2 as YFSETQ. V lost 5 bases, J lost 0 bases, and 15 bases lay in between.

This clonotype was counted many times. The J gene is TRBJ1-1, the V gene TRBV12-3 or TRBV12-4, with D unresolved. Trimming took 8 bases from V and 0 from J, leaving 7 bases between them. This CDR3 spans 12 amino acids. The CDR3 reads CASHYLNTEAFF. The DNA of the CDR3 is TGTGCCAGCCACTACTTGAACACTGAAGCTTTCTTT.

This clonotype was counted a few times. The genes are TRBV29-1 and TRBJ1-4; the D gene is possibly TRBD1 (5 bases). CDR3 length: 12 amino acids. CDR1 is SQVTM, CDR2 ANQGSEA, per germline. The V gene lost 6 bases and the J gene lost 8 bases, with 13 bases spanning the gap. The CDR3 nucleotides read TGCAGCGTGGGGACCCTAGGGGAAAAACTGTTTTTT. Encoded protein: CSVGTLGEKLFF.

This clonotype showed up just a few times. The gene calls are TRBV6-1 and TRBJ1-3; no clear D. Per germline, CDR1 MNHNS and CDR2 SASEGT. The V end lost 2 bases, the J end lost 0 bases, and 5 bases lay between the germline ends. The CDR3 is 14 amino acids. The CDR3 sequence is CASSERHSGNTIYF. CDR3 coding DNA: TGTGCCAGCAGTGAAAGGCACTCTGGAAACACCATATATTTT.

This clonotype was counted at least ten times. This sequence joins TRBV20-1 and TRBJ2-1; D may match TRBD1 or TRBD2 (5 bases each). This CDR3 is built from 18 residues. V lost 5 bases and J lost 4, with 27 bases in between. Germline V lookup: CDR1 DFQATT, CDR2 SNEGSKA (reference sequence). Here the CDR3 DNA reads TGCAGTGCTTGGGCGCTAGCAACGGGGCCCAATGGGTACAATGAGCAGTTCTTC. Its protein product is CSAWALATGPNGYNEQFF.

There are many counts of this clonotype. This chain uses TRBV20-1 with TRBJ2-5; D is perhaps TRBD2 (5 bases). Trimming stripped 2 bases from V and 3 bases from J, with 16 bases between. This CDR3 has 15 residues. Germline V CDR1 and CDR2: DFQATT, SNEGSKA (reference sequence). CDR3 DNA: TGCAGTGCTAGAACGGGAATATCCTTCAAAGAGACCCAGTACTTC. It encodes CSARTGISFKETQYF.

This clonotype was recorded many times. V gene TRBV9 combines with J gene TRBJ2-1, with D uncertain. Germline V CDR1 and CDR2: SGDLS, YYNGEE. This CDR3 spans 14 amino acids. V was shortened by 3 bases and J by 6 bases, with 13 bases between the two germline ends. The CDR3 DNA is TGTGCCAGCAGCGGGGCCCATGAACGCAATGAGCAGTTCTTC. Translated: CASSGAHERNEQFF. Together with reference TRBV9 and TRBJ2-1, the CDR3 gives the full variable domain: DSGVTQTPKHLITATGQRVTLRCSPRSGDLSVYWYQQSLDQGLQFLIQYYNGEERAKGNILERFSAQQFPDLHSELNLSSLELGDSALYFCASSGAHERNEQFFGPGTRLTVL.